The 25 T cell receptor beta chains below were found in one sample sequenced in a study of T cells after yellow fever vaccination. TCRdb reprocessed the 5' RACE reads with MiXCR, giving one entry per CDR3 protein. This sample has approximately 120,000 distinct CDR3 sequences, with 7.4% found just once. This specimen consisted of CD4+ T cells sorted from PBMCs, obtained approximately 11 days after the first yellow fever vaccination. The receptors originated from a man aged 18 to 30 who received the YFV17D yellow fever vaccine.

At least ten counts were recorded for this clonotype. The chain carries TRBV3-1 and TRBJ2-2; 9 positions match TRBD1. Looked up from germline, CDR1 is LGHDT and CDR2 is YNNKEL (reference sequence). There are 16 residues in the CDR3. Unmatched junction bases numbered 9, after V lost 3 bases and J lost 7 bases. The CDR3 bases are TGTGCCAGCAGCCAGGCACCGGGACAGGGTATCGGGGAGCTGTTTTTT. It codes for CASSQAPGQGIGELFF.

This clonotype was picked up many times. DNA for the CDR3: TGTGCCAGCAGCAGGGGACAGGGGCAGCCCCAGCATTTT. Its translation is CASSRGQGQPQHF. The chain couples TRBV7-9 to TRBJ1-5; the match to TRBD1 covers 10 bases. V was clipped by 5 bases and J by 7 bases; unmatched bases: 2. Germline V gene data show CDR1 as SEHNR and CDR2 as FQNEAQ (reference sequence). This CDR3 has 13 amino acids.

This clonotype was seen repeatedly, ten times or more. The rearrangement uses TRBV5-4 and TRBJ2-7; TRBD1 matches at 7 bases. CDR3 length: 13 residues. The V gene's germline CDR1 is SGHNT and CDR2 YYREEE (reference sequence). Germline trimming cut 4 bases from V and 11 bases from J; bases unmatched to any gene: 12. The CDR3 is CASSLGFDRVKYV. CDR3 DNA: TGTGCCAGCAGCCTAGGATTCGACAGGGTGAAGTACGTC.

This clonotype showed up many times. The V call is TRBV10-3, the J call TRBJ2-7; no reliable D call. Germline CDR1 ENHRY, CDR2 SYGVKD. This CDR3 is 13 amino acids long. Trimming cost V 2 bases and J 3 bases, with 8 bases left between them. In nucleotides, the CDR3 is TGTGCCATCAGTGAGGGTTACAACTACGAGCAGTACGTC. Translating it yields CAISEGYNYEQYV.

This clonotype was detected many times. This rearrangement joins TRBV6-2 or TRBV6-3 to TRBJ2-2; no firm D call. This CDR3 comprises 15 residues. V dropped 0 bases and J dropped 3 bases, with 8 bases sitting between them. CDR1 is MNHEY and CDR2 is SVGEGT in the germline V gene. The CDR3 nucleotides read TGTGCCAGCAGTTACTCGACTGGAGACACCGGGGAGCTGTTTTTT. This gives the protein CASSYSTGDTGELFF.

This clonotype was detected many times. The CDR3 loop is CASSQDAAGNTGELFF. As DNA, the CDR3 is TGCGCCAGCAGCCAAGACGCGGCGGGAAACACCGGGGAGCTGTTTTTT. The V and J genes are TRBV4-1 and TRBJ2-2; a possible D gene is TRBD2 (6 bases). This CDR3 comprises 16 residues. Looked up from germline, CDR1 is MGHRA and CDR2 is YSYEKL. The V and J ends lost 0 bases and 2 bases respectively, with 10 bases between them.

At least ten counts were recorded for this clonotype. The rearrangement links TRBV24-1 to TRBJ2-2; D is uncertain. V gave up 6 bases and J gave up 5 bases, with 6 bases separating them. There are 12 residues in the CDR3. CDR1 and CDR2 (germline): KGHDR, SFDVKD. CDR3 sequence reads: CATSSSTGELFF. For the CDR3, the DNA is TGTGCCACCAGTTCAAGTACCGGGGAGCTGTTTTTT.

This clonotype showed up many times. The CDR3 nucleotides are TGTGCCAGCAGCTCTCTAGGCGGGGGCGGCACAGATACGCAGTATTTT. This encodes CASSSLGGGGTDTQYF. This chain connects TRBV7-9 to TRBJ2-3; tentative D call: TRBD2 (7 bases). Trimming cost V 4 bases and J 1 base, with 15 bases left between them. CDR1 and CDR2 (germline): SEHNR, FQNEAQ (reference sequence). This CDR3 contains 16 residues.

This clonotype appeared many times. The chain combines TRBV4-2 with TRBJ2-5; 8 bases match TRBD2. Germline V CDR1 and CDR2: LGHNA, YNFKEQ. J gave up 1 base and V 1 base, and 2 bases lay outside the gene matches. CDR3 size: 15 residues. The CDR3 DNA reads as TGTGCCAGCAGCCAAGGCGGGGGGCCCCAAGAGACCCAGTACTTC. Translated, it gives CASSQGGGPQETQYF.

This clonotype was seen ten or more times. The chain joins TRBV7-4 to TRBJ2-7; weak D call: TRBD1 (6 bases). From germline, CDR1 is SGHVT and CDR2 SQSDAQ. V gave up 3 bases and J gave up 2 bases, with 20 bases separating them. The CDR3 length is 17 residues. The CDR3 region is CASSLGGYRDRAYEQYV. CDR3 coding DNA: TGTGCCAGCAGCTTGGGTGGGTACAGGGATAGGGCCTACGAGCAGTACGTC.

This clonotype was found many times. This rearrangement joins TRBV7-2 to TRBJ1-6; 7 bases align to TRBD1. V shed 6 bases, J shed 12 bases, and the junction held 17 bases outside the gene matches. The CDR3 sequence is 16 residues long. CDR1 SGHTA and CDR2 FQGNSA come from the germline V gene. CDR3 sequence reads: CASRRDRAEGIGPLHF. As DNA, the CDR3 is TGTGCCAGCAGGAGAGACAGGGCAGAAGGAATCGGACCCCTCCACTTT.

This clonotype came up many times. One junction end disagrees with the germline gene, perhaps due to a read error. The chain uses TRBV5-1 and TRBJ2-3; D ambiguous. Germline assignment: CDR1 SGHRS and CDR2 YFSETQ. The CDR3 is made up of 13 amino acids. As DNA, the CDR3 is TGTGCCAGCAGCCCGGACAGCACAGATACGCAGTATTTT. Amino acid sequence: CASSPDSTDTQYF. The full variable domain, with the rest looked up from reference TRBV5-1 and TRBJ2-3, is KAGVTQTPRYLIKTRGQQVTLSCSPISGHRSVSWYQQTPGQGLQFLFEYFSETQRNKGNFPGRFSGRQFSNSRSEMNVSTLELGDSALYLCASSPDSTDTQYFGPGTRLTVL.

Ten or more counts support this clonotype. The rearrangement joins TRBV7-2 to TRBJ1-4; D is possibly TRBD1 (6 bases). Germline CDR1 reads SGHTA; CDR2 reads FQGNSA. V lost 5 bases and J lost 5, with 12 bases in between. This CDR3 comprises 14 residues. The CDR3 region is CASSPDRFNEKLFF. The CDR3 nucleotides are TGTGCCAGCAGCCCGGACAGATTCAATGAAAAACTGTTTTTT.

In its sample, this clonotype was seen many times. The chain joins TRBV5-1 to TRBJ1-4; no reliable D call. The CDR3 loop spans 14 amino acids. Trimming stripped 0 bases from V and 3 bases from J, with 6 bases between. Germline V gene sequence: CDR1 SGHRS, CDR2 YFSETQ. The CDR3 spells CASSLANPNEKLFF. The CDR3 DNA reads as TGCGCCAGCAGCTTGGCCAATCCTAATGAAAAACTGTTTTTT.

This clonotype occurred many times. The chain carries TRBV5-1 and TRBJ2-7; D tentatively reads TRBD1 or TRBD2 (6 bases each). This CDR3 has 14 residues. V was shortened by 0 bases and J by 6 bases, with 13 bases between the two germline ends. Germline values: CDR1 SGHRS, CDR2 YFSETQ. CDR3 sequence: CASSLDGGLSEQYF. CDR3 coding DNA: TGCGCCAGCAGCTTGGATGGGGGGCTAAGCGAGCAGTACTTC.

In its sample, this clonotype was seen many times. The chain combines TRBV7-6 with TRBJ2-1, with 9 bases lining up with TRBD1. Trimming took 7 bases from V and 2 from J; bases not matched to a gene: 3. There are 14 residues in the CDR3. From germline, CDR1 is SGHVS and CDR2 FNYEAQ. The DNA for the CDR3 is TGTGCCAGCACCGGGGACAGGGCCTACAATGAGCAGTTCTTC. Residues: CASTGDRAYNEQFF.

This clonotype was seen many times. This rearrangement joins TRBV27 to TRBJ1-4; 7 bases map to TRBD1. The CDR3 extends over 15 amino acids. The V gene end was trimmed by 0 bases and the J gene end by 10 bases; junction bases not matched to a gene: 8. Germline V CDR1 and CDR2: MNHEY, SMNVEV (reference sequence). DNA of the CDR3: TGTGCCAGCAGTTTATCTACAGGGGTGTCGGGAAAACTGTTTTTT. Amino acid sequence: CASSLSTGVSGKLFF.

This clonotype was observed at least ten times. The chain has TRBV7-2 and TRBJ2-3; D is tentatively TRBD1 or TRBD2 (5 bases each). Germline V gives CDR1 SGHTA, CDR2 FQGNSA. The CDR3 runs to 14 residues. Trimming cost V 5 bases and J 2 bases, with 11 bases left between them. The CDR3 nucleotides read TGTGCCAGCAGCCAGACGGGGACCACAGATACGCAGTATTTT. It is translated as CASSQTGTTDTQYF.

This clonotype came up many times. CDR3 region: CASSSGTGGADTQYF. CDR3 coding DNA: TGTGCCAGCAGCTCGGGGACAGGAGGGGCAGATACGCAGTATTTT. V gene TRBV9 combines with J gene TRBJ2-3; 8 bases agree with TRBD1. Trimming at V came to 4 bases and at J to 4 bases, leaving 8 bases not matched to a gene. CDR3 length: 15 residues. Germline V CDR1 and CDR2: SGDLS, YYNGEE. The full variable domain, rest sourced from reference TRBV9 and TRBJ2-3, is DSGVTQTPKHLITATGQRVTLRCSPRSGDLSVYWYQQSLDQGLQFLIQYYNGEERAKGNILERFSAQQFPDLHSELNLSSLELGDSALYFCASSSGTGGADTQYFGPGTRLTVL.

This clonotype appeared many times. The genes are TRBV7-2 and TRBJ1-1, with unresolved D. Germline V lookup: CDR1 SGHTA, CDR2 FQGNSA. This CDR3 has 14 amino acids. With 4 bases removed from V and 0 bases from J, the gap between germline ends came to 9 bases. DNA for the CDR3: TGTGCCAGCAGCTCCCGTGGGGTGAACACTGAAGCTTTCTTT. This translates into CASSSRGVNTEAFF.

This clonotype was counted at least ten times. The CDR3 DNA sequence: TGTGCCAGCGCAGGGACAGTAGATACGCAGTATTTT. Encoded protein: CASAGTVDTQYF. J is TRBJ2-3 and V is TRBV6-2 or TRBV6-3; TRBD1 aligns across 7 bases. Germline lookup yields CDR1 MNHEY and CDR2 SVGEGT. Trimming cost V 8 bases and J 5 bases; bases outside gene matches: 4. CDR3 length equals 12 residues.

This clonotype has a handful of counts. The genes are TRBV6-2 or TRBV6-3 and TRBJ1-1, with unresolved D. Between the trimmed V and J ends, which lost 7 bases and 4 bases, there was a span of 7 bases. Germline V gene lookup returns CDR1 MNHEY and CDR2 SVGEGT. There are 11 residues in the CDR3. This CDR3 reads CASNQATEAFF. The CDR3 DNA is TGTGCCAGCAATCAGGCCACTGAAGCTTTCTTT.

This chain connects TRBV7-2 to TRBJ1-6; D possibly corresponds to TRBD1 (5 bases). V shed 4 bases and J shed 8 bases, with 15 bases lying between them. CDR1 SGHTA and CDR2 FQGNSA come from the germline V gene. The CDR3 has 15 residues. CDR3: CASSYQGSWDSPLHF. For the CDR3, the DNA is TGTGCCAGCAGCTACCAGGGTTCTTGGGATTCACCCCTCCACTTT.

This clonotype came up a few times. V and J are TRBV19 and TRBJ2-3; perhaps D is TRBD1 or TRBD2 (5 bases each). Germline V lookup: CDR1 LNHDA, CDR2 SQIVND (reference sequence). CDR3 size: 15 residues. Deletions cut 7 bases from V and 6 bases from J, with 20 bases between. CDR3 nucleotides: TGTGCCAGTAAACAGTGGGACCGACTCCGGGATACGCAGTATTTT. Its protein product is CASKQWDRLRDTQYF. Combining the CDR3 with reference TRBV19 and TRBJ2-3 gives the whole variable domain DGGITQSPKYLFRKEGQNVTLSCEQNLNHDAMYWYRQDPGQGLRLIYYSQIVNDFQKGDIAEGYSVSREKKESFPLTVTSAQKNPTAFYLCASKQWDRLRDTQYFGPGTRLTVL.

This clonotype was counted ten times or more. The J gene is TRBJ2-7, the V gene TRBV5-6, with D possibly matching TRBD1 (6 bases). V dropped 3 bases and J dropped 1 base, with 11 bases sitting between them. The CDR3 has 14 residues. Per germline, CDR1 SGHDT and CDR2 YYEEEE. In nucleotides, the CDR3 is TGTGCCAGCAGCTCCCAAAGGGGGTCCTACGAGCAGTACTTC. It codes for CASSSQRGSYEQYF.